These 4 T cell receptor beta chains share one sample of origin, sequenced in a study of blood T cell repertoires in COVID-19. Repertoires were generated with immunoSEQ multiplex PCR, while TCRdb's copy carries only in-frame clones and drops some. The table has a few hundred thousand clones, more than 75% seen once; the top ten hold less than 1.5%. Sequenced: PBMCs or T cells enriched from blood (not recorded which). These receptors were obtained from a woman aged 18-29 years who had recovered from COVID-19.

This sequence joins TRBV30 and TRBJ2-4; TRBD2 might be the D (5 bases). The CDR3 runs to 14 residues. Trimming pared 5 bases from V and 7 bases from J, leaving 18 bases between. Germline V gene sequence: CDR1 GTSNPN, CDR2 SVGIG (reference sequence). CDR3 coding DNA: TGTGCCTGGGATGGAGGTGGACCCATGAACATTCAGTACTTC. Translation gives CAWDGGGPMNIQYF.

V is TRBV6-2 or TRBV6-3 and J is TRBJ1-1; the D is unclear. Germline loops: CDR1 MNHEY, CDR2 SVGEGT. Trimming shortened V by 2 bases and J by 3 bases, and 7 bases separated the two germline ends. The CDR3 is made up of 13 amino acids. CDR3 sequence reads: CASSYERDTEAFF. DNA for the CDR3: TGTGCCAGCAGTTACGAGAGGGACACTGAAGCTTTCTTT.

The rearrangement links TRBV6-4 to TRBJ1-6; TRBD1 aligns across 10 bases. The CDR3 has 16 residues. V dropped 7 bases and J dropped 7; count of bases not matched to a gene: 10. Germline V gene lookup returns CDR1 MRHNA and CDR2 SNTAGT. The CDR3 loop reads CASIPVPGQGNSPLHF. The CDR3 nucleotides read TGTGCCAGCATTCCAGTTCCGGGACAGGGGAATTCACCCCTCCACTTT.

V usage is TRBV5-1 and J usage is TRBJ1-1; D uncertain. V dropped 0 bases and J dropped 7 bases, with 16 bases sitting between them. The CDR3 runs 15 residues. The germline gives CDR1 SGHRS, CDR2 YFSETQ. In DNA form, the CDR3 reads TGCGCCAGCAGCTTGGAACCGGCCGATGCGGGTGAAGCTTTCTTT. This translates into CASSLEPADAGEAFF.